The 6 T cell receptor beta chains below all came from one sample that was sequenced in a study of beta chain features in type 1 diabetes. The study reverse transcribed the entire isolated RNA, so it sequenced expressed TCRB transcripts. TCRdb's copy holds only in-frame clones and misses some; the assay was immunoSEQ multiplex PCR. The table includes more than 130,000 clones, 6.9% detected once. Sequences were obtained from central memory CD4+ T cells from blood. These receptors all come from a woman in her 30s in good health.

The chain joins TRBV29-1 to TRBJ1-4; no reliable D call. This CDR3 has 11 residues. Per germline, CDR1 SQVTM and CDR2 ANQGSEA. Trimming stripped 7 bases from V and 4 bases from J, with 7 bases between. The CDR3 spells CSGRYNEKLFF. CDR3 coding DNA: TGCAGCGGGAGGTATAATGAAAAACTGTTTTTT. Based on the CDR3 plus reference TRBV29-1 and TRBJ1-4, the full variable domain is SAVISQKPSRDICQRGTSLTIQCQVDSQVTMMFWYRQQPGQSLTLIATANQGSEATYESGFVIDKFPISRPNLTFSTLTVSNMSPEDSSIYLCSGRYNEKLFFGSGTQLSVL.

This rearrangement joins TRBV28 to TRBJ2-5; D might be TRBD1 (6 bases). The CDR3 is 15 residues long. CDR1 and CDR2 (germline): MDHEN, SYDVKM. V was clipped by 7 bases and J by 4 bases, with 19 bases between them. CDR3 protein: CASISGRSGVETQYF. The CDR3 DNA reads TGTGCCAGCATTTCGGGCAGGTCAGGGGTAGAGACCCAGTACTTC.

This chain uses TRBV19 with TRBJ2-4, with 12 bases that match TRBD1. The junction had 13 bases not matched to a gene; V was cut back by 3 bases and J by 7 bases. This CDR3 contains 18 residues. The germline V gene has CDR1 LNHDA and CDR2 SQIVND (reference sequence). The CDR3 loop reads CASSIEGGFGTGGNIQYF. CDR3 in DNA: TGTGCCAGTAGTATTGAAGGTGGCTTCGGGACAGGGGGCAACATTCAGTACTTC. Drawing the rest from reference TRBV19 and TRBJ2-4, the complete variable domain is DGGITQSPKYLFRKEGQNVTLSCEQNLNHDAMYWYRQDPGQGLRLIYYSQIVNDFQKGDIAEGYSVSREKKESFPLTVTSAQKNPTAFYLCASSIEGGFGTGGNIQYFGAGTRLSVL.

This clone came up a few times. The CDR3 is CASSLELHAKGGTGELFF. The DNA of the CDR3 is TGTGCCAGCAGCCTCGAGTTACATGCCAAAGGAGGGACCGGGGAGCTGTTTTTT. The chain carries TRBV7-9 and TRBJ2-2; tentatively, D is TRBD2 (6 bases). V was shortened by 5 bases and J by 5 bases, with 24 bases between the two germline ends. The CDR3 totals 18 residues. CDR1 is SEHNR and CDR2 is FQNEAQ in the germline V gene (reference sequence).

V gene TRBV2 combines with J gene TRBJ2-1, with TRBD2 matching 13 bases. This CDR3 spans 15 amino acids. Germline-derived CDR1 and CDR2 are SNHLY and FYNNEI. V lost 7 bases, J lost 8 bases, and 8 bases stayed unmatched. CDR3 in DNA: TGTGCCAGCAAAGGACAGGGACTAGCGGGACATGAGCAGTTCTTC. Protein product: CASKGQGLAGHEQFF.

The chain couples TRBV6-1 to TRBJ1-3; D is uncertain. V lost 3 bases and J 0 bases, leaving 6 bases between the germline ends. CDR1 MNHNS and CDR2 SASEGT come from the germline V gene. The CDR3 contains 14 residues. The CDR3 DNA reads as TGTGCCAGCAGTGACGGAGGCTCTGGAAACACCATATATTTT. Translating it yields CASSDGGSGNTIYF.